Reported below is one T cell receptor (beta chain). Its matching antigen is unknown. All patients experienced relapse after autologous stem cell transplantation, and brentuximab vedotin exposure was variable. Progressive disease, partial response or complete response was each patient's best response. Trimming took 4 bases from V and 1 from J, leaving 26 bases between them. The CDR3 sequence is 19 residues long. The germline V gene has CDR1 SGHAT and CDR2 FQNNGV. This sample is part of a study of PD-1 blockade in classical Hodgkin lymphoma. Study-wide points: Reported findings placed baseline TCR diversity lower in newly diagnosed patients (compared with healthy donors). Significant TCR diversity gains by C4D1 occurred in CD4+ but not CD8+ cells.

Sequenced by immunoSEQ multiplex PCR; TCRdb stores in-frame clones only, minus some. This table holds about 37,000 clones, over 65% found once. The sequence came from a human donor with classical Hodgkin lymphoma. Material: peripheral blood mononuclear cells (PBMCs), obtained before the second cycle of nivolumab. J is TRBJ2-7 and V is TRBV11-2; a weak D match, TRBD1 (6 bases). The CDR3 bases are TGTGCCAGCAGCTCGCGCGAGACAGGCCTTCCAGGGGTATCCTACGAGCAGTACTTC. It translates to CASSSRETGLPGVSYEQYF. Using reference TRBV11-2 and TRBJ2-7 for the parts outside the CDR3, the full variable domain is EAGVAQSPRYKIIEKRQSVAFWCNPISGHATLYWYQQILGQGPKLLIQFQNNGVVDDSQLPKDRFSAERLKGVDSTLKIQPAKLEDSAVYLCASSSRETGLPGVSYEQYFGPGTRLTVT.